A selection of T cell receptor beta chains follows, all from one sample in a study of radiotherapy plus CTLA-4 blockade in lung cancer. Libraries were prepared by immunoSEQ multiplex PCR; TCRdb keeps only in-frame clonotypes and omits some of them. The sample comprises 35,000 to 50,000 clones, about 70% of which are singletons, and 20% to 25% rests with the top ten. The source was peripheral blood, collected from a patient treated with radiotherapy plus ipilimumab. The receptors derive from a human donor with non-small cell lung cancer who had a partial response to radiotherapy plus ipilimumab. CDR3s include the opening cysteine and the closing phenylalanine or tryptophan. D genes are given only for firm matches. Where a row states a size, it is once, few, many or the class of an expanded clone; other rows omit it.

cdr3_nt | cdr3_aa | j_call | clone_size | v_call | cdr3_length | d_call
TGTGCCAGCAGTCCGGACAGATATCAGCCCCAGCATTTT | CASSPDRYQPQHF | TRBJ1-5 | . | TRBV27 | 13 | .
TGTGCCAGCAGCCTCCCAAGCGGGGATGGCTACACCTTC | CASSLPSGDGYTF | TRBJ1-2 | . | TRBV7-3 | 13 | .
TGTGCCAGCACATACACCGGGGGGCATGGCTACACCTTC | CASTYTGGHGYTF | TRBJ1-2 | . | TRBV27 | 13 | .
TGTGCCGGATCAGGTGGGCTAACATACAATGAGCAGTTCTTC | CAGSGGLTYNEQFF | TRBJ2-1 | . | TRBV7-9 | 14 | .
TGTGCCAGCAGCGTGGGACAGGGAAGCGAGCAGTACTTC | CASSVGQGSEQYF | TRBJ2-7 | once | TRBV9 | 13 | TRBD1
TGCGCCAGCAGCTTAGGGGGACTAGCGGGGGACAATGAGCAGTTCTTC | CASSLGGLAGDNEQFF | TRBJ2-1 | many | TRBV5-1 | 16 | TRBD2
TGTGCCAGCAGTGAGTCGGGGCCGGGGGTAACTGAAGCTTTCTTT | CASSESGPGVTEAFF | TRBJ1-1 | medium-sized | TRBV6-6 | 15 | .
TGCGCCAGCAGCCCGGGACAGGGTGCCTACGAGCAGTACTTC | CASSPGQGAYEQYF | TRBJ2-7 | . | TRBV5-1 | 14 | TRBD1
TGTGCCAGCAGTGAAGTGCTAGCGTGGAGAGAGACCCAGTACTTC | CASSEVLAWRETQYF | TRBJ2-5 | once | TRBV25-1 | 15 | .
TGTGCCAGCAGCTTGCGACAGGGGCGCGACCGAGAGGCCAAAAACATTCAGTACTTC | CASSLRQGRDREAKNIQYF | TRBJ2-4 | few | TRBV7-6 | 19 | TRBD1
TGTGCCAGTAGTCCCCAAGCCGGGGGCTACACCTTC | CASSPQAGGYTF | TRBJ1-2 | . | TRBV19 | 12 | .
TGTGCCAGTAGTAAGGGACACCCCACCGGGGAGCTGTTTTTT | CASSKGHPTGELFF | TRBJ2-2 | . | TRBV19 | 14 | .
TGTGCCGCGACTTATCAAGAGACCCAGTACTTC | CAATYQETQYF | TRBJ2-5 | . | TRBV6-5 | 11 | .
TGTGCCAGCCTTACTAGTGCCTACAATGAGCAGTTCTTC | CASLTSAYNEQFF | TRBJ2-1 | . | TRBV2 | 13 | .
TGTGCCAGCAGCTTAGAACAGGGCCCATTCTACGAGCAGTACTTC | CASSLEQGPFYEQYF | TRBJ2-7 | . | TRBV7-6 | 15 | .
TGCAGCGTTGAGCCGACAGGGTCGGGCACTGAAGCTTTCTTT | CSVEPTGSGTEAFF | TRBJ1-1 | few | TRBV29-1 | 14 | TRBD1
TGTGCCAGCAGAGGGACTTCGAGGGCCCACGAGCAGTACTTC | CASRGTSRAHEQYF | TRBJ2-7 | . | TRBV2 | 14 | .
TGTGCCAGCAGTGGCGAGGGTAGGAGTCAGCCCCAGCATTTT | CASSGEGRSQPQHF | TRBJ1-5 | . | TRBV2 | 14 | .
TGTGCTAGTGGCTTACAGGGGGCCGGCGATTCACCCCTCCACTTT | CASGLQGAGDSPLHF | TRBJ1-6 | few | TRBV12-5 | 15 | TRBD1
TGTGCCAGTAGTATAGGACAGGAGATAGCAACTAATGAAAAACTGTTTTTT | CASSIGQEIATNEKLFF | TRBJ1-4 | . | TRBV19 | 17 | .
TGTGCCAGCAGCCAAGACCCCCTAGCGGGAGGGTTTTCGGGGGGGATAGGGGAGCTGTTTTTT | CASSQDPLAGGFSGGIGELFF | TRBJ2-2 | . | TRBV4-2 | 21 | TRBD2
TGTGCCAGCAGGGGACAGGGGGCGGCGAACACTGAAGCTTTCTTT | CASRGQGAANTEAFF | TRBJ1-1 | . | TRBV6-5 | 15 | TRBD1
TGTGCCACCAGCAAGGAGCGTAGCACAGATACGCAGTATTTT | CATSKERSTDTQYF | TRBJ2-3 | . | TRBV15 | 14 | .
TGTGCCACCAGCAGAGCCACAGGGGCCCCCTACGAGCAGTACTTC | CATSRATGAPYEQYF | TRBJ2-7 | . | TRBV15 | 15 | TRBD1
TGTGCCAGTAGTCCCTCCGCGACAGGGCACTATGGCTACACCTTC | CASSPSATGHYGYTF | TRBJ1-2 | . | TRBV19 | 15 | TRBD1
TGTGCCAGCAGCCTCTTGGGGACAGCTAACTATGGCTACACCTTC | CASSLLGTANYGYTF | TRBJ1-2 | once | TRBV6-1 | 15 | TRBD1
TGTGCCAGCCGCTATGGGACAGGGATAAATGAAGCTTTCTTT | CASRYGTGINEAFF | TRBJ1-1 | medium-sized | TRBV6-6 | 14 | TRBD1
TGTGCTAGTGGTGAAGGACTAGGAGGACGCACAGATACGCAGTATTTT | CASGEGLGGRTDTQYF | TRBJ2-3 | . | TRBV12-5 | 16 | TRBD2
TGTGCTAGTGCCTTTGAGGCGGGAGGAGGGACCGGGGAGCTGTTTTTT | CASAFEAGGGTGELFF | TRBJ2-2 | . | TRBV12-5 | 16 | TRBD2
TGCGCCAGCAGGGTGGGGGGACAGGGGAACTACGAGCAGTACTTC | CASRVGGQGNYEQYF | TRBJ2-7 | . | TRBV5-1 | 15 | TRBD1
TGTGCCAGCAGTGAAGCGGGCTGGGACAGGGGTAACTATGGCTACACCTTC | CASSEAGWDRGNYGYTF | TRBJ1-2 | . | TRBV6-1 | 17 | TRBD1
TGTGCCAGTGCTTCGACAGCATACTATCAGCCCCAGCATTTT | CASASTAYYQPQHF | TRBJ1-5 | few | TRBV19 | 14 | .
TGTGCCAGCAGGCGGGACAGGAATGTTTACGAGCAGTACTTC | CASRRDRNVYEQYF | TRBJ2-7 | . | TRBV6-5 | 14 | TRBD1
TGTGCCAGCAGTTACGGACAGGGGGGACGGGAGCAGTACTTC | CASSYGQGGREQYF | TRBJ2-5 | . | TRBV6-5 | 14 | TRBD1
TGTGCCAGCAGTTCAGGTCCCAGCACAGATACGCAGTATTTT | CASSSGPSTDTQYF | TRBJ2-3 | . | TRBV2 | 14 | .
TGTGCCAGCAGCTTAGCGGGGGCTGGCAATGAGCAGTTCTTC | CASSLAGAGNEQFF | TRBJ2-1 | . | TRBV11-1 | 14 | .
TGTGCCAGCAGACAGGGTACGGAGACCGGGGAGCTGTTTTTT | CASRQGTETGELFF | TRBJ2-2 | . | TRBV6-1 | 14 | .
TGTGCCAGTAGCCTAGGGAGGGCAGATACGCAGTATTTT | CASSLGRADTQYF | TRBJ2-3 | . | TRBV19 | 13 | TRBD2
TGTGCCAGCACCCCGGGACAGGGAATTTCAGAGACCCAGTACTTC | CASTPGQGISETQYF | TRBJ2-5 | . | TRBV7-6 | 15 | TRBD1
TGTGCCAGTAGTTACAGGGTCCCCTTTAGCAATCAGCCCCAGCATTTT | CASSYRVPFSNQPQHF | TRBJ1-5 | few | TRBV19 | 16 | .
TGCGCCAGCAGCTTGAGATCGGGCGGGGGCGAGCAGTTCTTC | CASSLRSGGGEQFF | TRBJ2-1 | few | TRBV5-1 | 14 | .
TGTGCCAGCTCACCACTGCTGGACAGCGCGAACACCGGGGAGCTGTTTTTT | CASSPLLDSANTGELFF | TRBJ2-2 | . | TRBV18 | 17 | .
TGTGCCAGTAGTAGGGGACTGGGCTACGGCTACACCTTC | CASSRGLGYGYTF | TRBJ1-2 | . | TRBV19 | 13 | .
TGTGCCAGCAGCGGACAGGGGACGGGCAATCAGCCCCAGCATTTT | CASSGQGTGNQPQHF | TRBJ1-5 | . | TRBV2 | 15 | TRBD1
TGTGCCAGCACCCAGAGCGCGGAGGGGCCGCAGTACTTC | CASTQSAEGPQYF | TRBJ2-7 | . | TRBV7-9 | 13 | .
TGTGCCAGCAGCTCCCTCAGGGTTTCTGAAGCTTTCTTT | CASSSLRVSEAFF | TRBJ1-1 | once | TRBV7-2 | 13 | .
TGTGCCAGCAGCCCCCCCGGGGGACCTTTCTTGTTC | CASSPPGGPFLF | TRBJ1-2 | . | TRBV7-8 | 12 | .
TGCAGCGTCGTCGGGACTAGCGGCCCCTACGAGCAGTACTTC | CSVVGTSGPYEQYF | TRBJ2-7 | few | TRBV29-1 | 14 | TRBD2
TGCGCCAGCAGCCAGATCCTGGCGGCTTCGAACACTGAAGCTTTCTTT | CASSQILAASNTEAFF | TRBJ1-1 | . | TRBV4-1 | 16 | .
TGCGCCAGCAGCTTGAGGGCCCAGGGGTTGAACACTGAAGCTTTCTTT | CASSLRAQGLNTEAFF | TRBJ1-1 | . | TRBV5-1 | 16 | .
TGTGCCAGCAGCCAGTCTGCAACTAATGAAAAACTGTTTTTT | CASSQSATNEKLFF | TRBJ1-4 | once | TRBV6-5 | 14 | .
TGTGCCAGCAGCTGGGACAGCTCTGGAAACACCATATATTTT | CASSWDSSGNTIYF | TRBJ1-3 | . | TRBV7-3 | 14 | TRBD1
TGTGCTAGTGGTTTGGTAACTCTAGGGGGTGGTCAGCCCCAGCATTTT | CASGLVTLGGGQPQHF | TRBJ1-5 | . | TRBV12-5 | 16 | .
TGCGCCAGCAGCACGAAGCGGGGCATAGGACAGGGTAAGGCCGAGCAGTACTTC | CASSTKRGIGQGKAEQYF | TRBJ2-7 | few | TRBV5-1 | 18 | .
TGTGCCAGCAGCTCCTCCCTGGCACAGGGGAAGAACACTGAAGCTTTCTTT | CASSSSLAQGKNTEAFF | TRBJ1-1 | . | TRBV7-9 | 17 | TRBD1
TGTGCCAGCAGTGAAGCCTGGCCAGGGGGGCAGAGTACCTTC | CASSEAWPGGQSTF | TRBJ1-2 | . | TRBV6-1 | 14 | TRBD1
TGTGCCTGGAGTGTGGGACAGAAAGAGACCCAGTACTTC | CAWSVGQKETQYF | TRBJ2-5 | . | TRBV30 | 13 | TRBD1
TGTGCCAGCAGCGCCGAAAGCGGGCACGAGCAGTTCTTC | CASSAESGHEQFF | TRBJ2-1 | . | TRBV9 | 13 | .
TGTGCCAGTAGTACTCTAGCGGGAGGAGAGACCGGGGAGCTGTTTTTT | CASSTLAGGETGELFF | TRBJ2-2 | . | TRBV19 | 16 | TRBD2